The 19 T cell receptor beta chains below were found in one sample sequenced in a study of blood T cell repertoires in COVID-19. Some clones are missing from TCRdb's copy, which holds only in-frame ones; the method was immunoSEQ multiplex PCR. Of about 99,000 clones listed, about 83% are singletons. Material for sequencing was peripheral blood. The receptors derive from an older man with active or convalescent COVID-19.

This clone has a handful of counts. The chain recombines TRBV7-2 with TRBJ2-7; 12 bases match TRBD2. V shed 5 bases and J 3 bases; nucleotides not matched to a gene: 5. Germline V gene sequence: CDR1 SGHTA, CDR2 FQGNSA. This CDR3 spans 15 amino acids. CDR3 nucleotides: TGTGCCAGCAGCGCCGCTAGCGGGGGGGTCTACGAGCAGTACTTC. Amino acids: CASSAASGGVYEQYF.

The chain couples TRBV9 to TRBJ1-2, with a possible D match to TRBD1 (5 bases). CDR3 length: 15 residues. Germline assignment: CDR1 SGDLS and CDR2 YYNGEE. The V end was cut by 4 bases, the J end by 2 bases, with 15 bases between. The CDR3 region has the DNA TGTGCCAGCAGCCCTGAAGGGGCAGGGAACTATGGCTACACCTTC. This translates into CASSPEGAGNYGYTF.

This rearrangement joins TRBV18 to TRBJ2-1, with 9 nucleotides matching TRBD1. Germline values: CDR1 KGHSH, CDR2 LQKENI. The CDR3 loop spans 15 amino acids. V shed 5 bases, J shed 4 bases, and the junction held 6 bases outside the gene matches. The CDR3 DNA reads as TGTGCCAGCTCAGTCGGACAGGGGACATACAATGAGCAGTTCTTC. Its translation: CASSVGQGTYNEQFF.

The chain uses TRBV19 and TRBJ1-2, with 7 bases fitting TRBD1. Unmatched junction bases numbered 3, after V lost 3 bases and J lost 2 bases. The CDR3 contains 14 residues. The V gene's germline CDR1 is LNHDA and CDR2 SQIVND (reference sequence). This CDR3 reads CASSMGQKNYGYTF. The CDR3 DNA is TGTGCCAGTAGTATGGGACAGAAGAACTATGGCTACACCTTC.

This rearrangement joins TRBV5-1 to TRBJ2-7; 9 nucleotides align to TRBD1. The V gene's germline CDR1 is SGHRS and CDR2 YFSETQ. CDR3 size: 16 residues. Trimming at V came to 3 bases and at J to 5 bases, leaving 12 bases not matched to a gene. CDR3 nucleotides: TGCGCCAGCAGCTCAACCGCCGGGACAGGGTTTGACGAGCAGTACTTC. Its protein is CASSSTAGTGFDEQYF.

This clone was counted once. V and J are TRBV12-3 or TRBV12-4 and TRBJ2-3; 7 bases are shared with TRBD2. After removal of 5 bases from V and 4 bases from J, the junction contained 3 bases not matched to a gene. The length of the CDR3 is 13 residues. CDR3 nucleotides: TGTGCCAGCAGTCCCGGGGGGTCAGATACGCAGTATTTT. Encoded protein: CASSPGGSDTQYF.

This clone appeared a single time. The chain uses TRBV6-6 and TRBJ1-1, with a tentative D call TRBD1 (5 bases). Germline V CDR1 and CDR2: MNHNY, SVGAGI (reference sequence). This CDR3 spans 13 amino acids. V was clipped by 6 bases and J by 4 bases, with 12 bases between them. The CDR3 reads CASRSGQLTEAFF. In DNA, the CDR3 is TGTGCCAGCAGGTCCGGACAACTCACTGAAGCTTTCTTT.

The gene calls are TRBV2 and TRBJ1-1; D gene uncertain. V lost 6 bases and J 7 bases, leaving 15 bases between the germline ends. Per germline, CDR1 SNHLY and CDR2 FYNNEI. This CDR3 is built from 13 residues. CDR3 nucleotides: TGTGCCAGCAGCAGAGGGCCCGAAGGTGAAGCTTTCTTT. Amino acids: CASSRGPEGEAFF. The full variable domain, completed using reference TRBV2 and TRBJ1-1, is EPEVTQTPSHQVTQMGQEVILRCVPISNHLYFYWYRQILGQKVEFLVSFYNNEISEKSEIFDDQFSVERPDGSNFTLKIRSTKLEDSAMYFCASSRGPEGEAFFGQGTRLTVV.

The gene calls are TRBV6-2 or TRBV6-3 and TRBJ1-5; TRBD1 matches 11 bases. The CDR3 runs 19 residues. J was trimmed by 0 bases and V by 0 bases; bases with no gene match: 7. The germline V gene encodes CDR1 MNHEY and CDR2 SVGEGT. CDR3 nucleotides: TGTGCCAGCAGTTACTCGCGGGACAGGGGGGTATATAGCAATCAGCCCCAGCATTTT. Protein sequence: CASSYSRDRGVYSNQPQHF.

The rearrangement joins TRBV30 to TRBJ2-1; D uncertain. This CDR3 has 12 residues. Germline CDR1 reads GTSNPN; CDR2 reads SVGIG (reference sequence). Trimming left V 4 bases short and J 3 bases short, with 7 bases between. In nucleotides, the CDR3 is TGTGCCTGGATGCACAGCTACAATGAGCAGTTCTTC. As protein: CAWMHSYNEQFF.

V gene TRBV9 combines with J gene TRBJ1-3, with 7 positions matching TRBD1. CDR1 and CDR2 from the germline V gene are SGDLS and YYNGEE. V gave up 4 bases and J gave up 0 bases; unmatched junction bases: 4. This CDR3 spans 15 amino acids. CDR3: CASSRDSFSGNTIYF. CDR3 nucleotides: TGTGCCAGCAGCAGGGACAGCTTCTCTGGAAACACCATATATTTT. Complete variable domain (other parts from reference TRBV9 and TRBJ1-3): DSGVTQTPKHLITATGQRVTLRCSPRSGDLSVYWYQQSLDQGLQFLIQYYNGEERAKGNILERFSAQQFPDLHSELNLSSLELGDSALYFCASSRDSFSGNTIYFGEGSWLTVV.

This clone showed up just a few times. This rearrangement joins TRBV3-1 (or the pseudogene TRBV3-2) to TRBJ1-6; D is possibly TRBD1 (5 bases). The CDR3 has 15 residues. Trimming pared 4 bases from V and 6 bases from J, leaving 13 bases between. From germline, CDR1 is LGHDT and CDR2 YNNKEL (reference sequence). Here the CDR3 reads CASSPHGASNSPLHF. Here the CDR3 DNA reads TGTGCCAGCAGCCCCCATGGGGCCTCTAATTCACCCCTCCACTTT.

The gene calls are TRBV27 and TRBJ1-5; 10 bases agree with TRBD1. Germline CDR1 MNHEY, CDR2 SMNVEV (reference sequence). There are 15 residues in the CDR3. V dropped 5 bases and J dropped 8; count of bases not matched to a gene: 9. CDR3 nucleotide sequence: TGTGCCAGCAGTAGCCGGGACAGGGGATTGGAGCCCCAGCATTTT. Its translation is CASSSRDRGLEPQHF.

The chain links TRBV28 to TRBJ1-1, with TRBD1 matching over 9 bases. J was trimmed by 5 bases and V by 5 bases; bases with no gene match: 6. Per germline, CDR1 MDHEN and CDR2 SYDVKM. This CDR3 has 14 residues. CDR3 coding DNA: TGTGCCAGCAGTCGGGACAGGGTAGGAACTGAAGCTTTCTTT. Residues: CASSRDRVGTEAFF.

CDR3 DNA: TGTGCCAGCAGCCCCGGGACTAGCGGGGGAATAAAGACCCAGTACTTC. This translates into CASSPGTSGGIKTQYF. V usage is TRBV5-4 and J usage is TRBJ2-5, with 14 bases aligning to TRBD2. The CDR3 runs 16 residues. Looked up from germline, CDR1 is SGHNT and CDR2 is YYREEE (reference sequence). J gave up 6 bases and V 4 bases, and 8 bases lay outside the gene matches.

This chain uses TRBV6-5 with TRBJ2-1, with no clear D. The V gene's germline CDR1 is MNHEY and CDR2 SVGAGI. The CDR3 is made up of 13 amino acids. With 6 bases removed from V and 0 bases from J, the gap between germline ends came to 6 bases. As DNA, the CDR3 is TGTGCCAGCAGGATGAGCTCCTACAATGAGCAGTTCTTC. Protein: CASRMSSYNEQFF.

The CDR3 DNA reads as TGTGCCAGCAGATTGACAGGGGGGACCTACGAGCAGTACTTC. Translating gives CASRLTGGTYEQYF. The V gene is TRBV3-1 (or the pseudogene TRBV3-2), the J gene TRBJ2-7; 9 nucleotides agree with TRBD1. The V and J ends lost 6 bases and 2 bases, in that order; junction bases with no gene match: 5. Germline assignment: CDR1 LGHDT and CDR2 YNNKEL (reference sequence). There are 14 residues in the CDR3.

The gene calls are TRBV27 and TRBJ1-6; 8 bases map to TRBD1. Trimming took 7 bases from V and 4 from J; bases not matched to a gene: 3. There are 14 residues in the CDR3. CDR1 and CDR2 from the germline V gene are MNHEY and SMNVEV (reference sequence). CDR3 protein: CASTRDRYNSPLHF. The CDR3 coding sequence is TGTGCCAGCACCCGGGACAGGTATAATTCACCCCTCCACTTT.

V usage is TRBV5-6 and J usage is TRBJ2-3, with a tentative D call TRBD2 (5 bases). Germline values: CDR1 SGHDT, CDR2 YYEEEE. Trimming took 0 bases from V and 6 from J, leaving 20 bases between them. This CDR3 is 17 amino acids long. The CDR3 DNA reads TGTGCCAGCAGCTTGGACTCTAGCCCTTCCCGCCGGGATACGCAGTATTTT. Translation gives CASSLDSSPSRRDTQYF. Full variable domain (outside the CDR3, taken from reference TRBV5-6 and TRBJ2-3): DAGVTQSPTHLIKTRGQQVTLRCSPKSGHDTVSWYQQALGQGPQFIFQYYEEEERQRGNFPDRFSGHQFPNYSSELNVNALLLGDSALYLCASSLDSSPSRRDTQYFGPGTRLTVL.